These T cell receptor beta chains were read from a single sample in a study of T-cell reconstitution after alpha-beta-depleted transplantation in children. Each CDR3 protein gets one entry after TCRdb re-called the PCR reads with MiXCR. The sample holds around 480,000 distinct CDR3 sequences, 32% seen once. The source material was PBMCs from the stem cell graft donor, sampled from the stem cell graft. All receptors derive from a human donor who donated a stem cell graft to a child with aplastic anemia. The CDR3 runs from the conserved cysteine through the conserved F or W. The D gene is left open where the match is weak. Where a row states a size, it is once, few, many or the class of an expanded clone; other rows omit it.

D: -
size: -
V: TRBV11-3
J: TRBJ1-1
DNA: TGTGCCAGCAACCAAGAGGGTGAAGCTTTCTTT
CDR3: CASNQEGEAFF

D: -
size: few
V: TRBV6-2/TRBV6-3
J: TRBJ1-1
DNA: TGTGCCAGCAGTTTCTGGGGTCGGAACACTGAAGCTTTCTTT
CDR3: CASSFWGRNTEAFF

D: TRBD2
size: -
V: TRBV29-1
J: TRBJ2-1
DNA: TGCAGCGTAGTTCCTAGCGGGAGGGCCCTAGATGAGCAGTTCTTC
CDR3: CSVVPSGRALDEQFF

D: TRBD2
size: -
V: TRBV12-3/TRBV12-4
J: TRBJ2-1
DNA: TGTGCCAGCAGGGGAATTAAAAGCGGGAGCCCCTTGAGGGATGAGCAGTTCTTC
CDR3: CASRGIKSGSPLRDEQFF

D: TRBD2
size: -
V: TRBV5-1
J: TRBJ2-3
DNA: TGCGCCAGCAGCCTGATTGAGCGGGACACAGATACGCAGTATTTT
CDR3: CASSLIERDTDTQYF

D: TRBD1
size: -
V: TRBV27
J: TRBJ2-6
DNA: TGTGCCAGCAGTTCGACAGGGGGCGCGTCGGCTGGGGCCAACGTCCTGACTTTC
CDR3: CASSSTGGASAGANVLTF

D: -
size: few
V: TRBV7-2
J: TRBJ1-3
DNA: TGTGCCAGCAGCCCCGACGCAAACTCTGGAAACACCATATATTTT
CDR3: CASSPDANSGNTIYF

D: -
size: -
V: TRBV20-1
J: TRBJ2-3
DNA: TGCAGTGCTAGAGATACTAGGGGCACAGATACGCAGTATTTT
CDR3: CSARDTRGTDTQYF

D: -
size: -
V: TRBV7-9
J: TRBJ1-1
DNA: TGTGCCAGCAGCTTAGATGGGGTAAGCACTGAAGCTTTCTTT
CDR3: CASSLDGVSTEAFF

D: TRBD1
size: -
V: TRBV6-2/TRBV6-3
J: TRBJ2-6
DNA: TGTGCCAGCAGTCCGGACAGGCCCCTCTCTGGGGCCAACGTCCTGACTTTC
CDR3: CASSPDRPLSGANVLTF

D: -
size: -
V: TRBV20-1
J: TRBJ1-4
DNA: TGCAGTGCGCGGGACACTGCAACTAATGAAAAACTGTTTTTT
CDR3: CSARDTATNEKLFF

D: -
size: few
V: TRBV7-9
J: TRBJ1-2
DNA: TGTGCCAGCAGCTTTACCGGGAACCCCTATGGCTACACCTTC
CDR3: CASSFTGNPYGYTF

D: TRBD1
size: few
V: TRBV29-1
J: TRBJ2-5
DNA: TGCAGCGTTGACGTATTCGGACAGGGGTACCAAGAGACCCAGTACTTC
CDR3: CSVDVFGQGYQETQYF

D: TRBD1
size: -
V: TRBV20-1
J: TRBJ1-1
DNA: TGCAGTGCTAGAGGGGGGGACAGGTTGAACACTGAAGCTTTCTTT
CDR3: CSARGGDRLNTEAFF

D: -
size: -
V: TRBV18
J: TRBJ2-7
DNA: TGTGCCAGCTCACCAGGGGTCCAGGGGAGCGAGCAGTACTTC
CDR3: CASSPGVQGSEQYF

D: -
size: -
V: TRBV6-2/TRBV6-3
J: TRBJ2-6
DNA: TGTGCCAGCAGTTATCCTCCCAGCTCTGGGGCCAACGTCCTGACTTTC
CDR3: CASSYPPSSGANVLTF

D: TRBD1
size: -
V: TRBV29-1
J: TRBJ2-1
DNA: TGCAGCGTCCACGGGACAGGGGGTGAGGACGACAATGAGCAGTTCTTC
CDR3: CSVHGTGGEDDNEQFF

D: TRBD2
size: few
V: TRBV12-3/TRBV12-4
J: TRBJ2-1
DNA: TGTGCCAGCATTCCCGAGCGGGGCCCCCGCTATGAGCAGTTCTTC
CDR3: CASIPERGPRYEQFF

D: -
size: few
V: TRBV29-1
J: TRBJ2-1
DNA: TGCAGCGCCCAGGGGGGACTAGGGTCTAATGAGCAGTTCTTC
CDR3: CSAQGGLGSNEQFF

D: -
size: -
V: TRBV12-3/TRBV12-4
J: TRBJ1-4
DNA: TGTGCCAGCAGTTCCTATCCGGGACGGGCTAATGAAAAACTGTTTTTT
CDR3: CASSSYPGRANEKLFF

D: TRBD2
size: -
V: TRBV6-5
J: TRBJ2-1
DNA: TGTGCCAGCAGTTGGGGACTAGCGGCCAATGAGCAGTTCTTC
CDR3: CASSWGLAANEQFF

D: -
size: few
V: TRBV21-1
J: TRBJ1-5
DNA: TGTGCCAGCAGCAAAGAGTCCCAATTTAGCAATCAGCCCCAGCATTTT
CDR3: CASSKESQFSNQPQHF

D: -
size: -
V: TRBV12-3/TRBV12-4
J: TRBJ1-2
DNA: TGTGCCAGCAGTCCCGGGCACCCCTATGGCTACACCTTC
CDR3: CASSPGHPYGYTF

D: -
size: -
V: TRBV30
J: TRBJ2-7
DNA: TGTGCCTGGAGTGGAACCTACGAGCAGTACTTC
CDR3: CAWSGTYEQYF

D: -
size: few
V: TRBV30
J: TRBJ1-1
DNA: TGTGCCTGGAGTGGAGAATACACTGAAGCTTTCTTT
CDR3: CAWSGEYTEAFF

D: -
size: -
V: TRBV5-4
J: TRBJ2-3
DNA: TGTGCCAGCAGCTTGATAATAGCCGGGACAGATACGCAGTATTTT
CDR3: CASSLIIAGTDTQYF

D: TRBD2
size: -
V: TRBV11-1
J: TRBJ2-1
DNA: TGTGCCAGCAGCCGCGGACTAGCGGGAGCCGGCTCCTACAATGAGCAGTTCTTC
CDR3: CASSRGLAGAGSYNEQFF

D: -
size: -
V: TRBV27
J: TRBJ1-6
DNA: TGTGCCAGCAGTTTTTGGGCGTCACCCCTCCACTTT
CDR3: CASSFWASPLHF

D: TRBD1
size: once
V: TRBV19
J: TRBJ2-6
DNA: TGTGCCAGTAACCCTATCGTACAGGGGTCTGGGGCCAACGTCCTGACTTTC
CDR3: CASNPIVQGSGANVLTF

D: -
size: -
V: TRBV4-3
J: TRBJ2-3
DNA: TGCGCCAGCAGCCAAGATTATGGTGGGGATACGCAGTATTTT
CDR3: CASSQDYGGDTQYF

D: TRBD1
size: -
V: TRBV6-1
J: TRBJ1-5
DNA: TGTGCCAGCAGGCCTACAGGGGGCGCAGTATTGGCCCAGCATTTT
CDR3: CASRPTGGAVLAQHF

D: -
size: many
V: TRBV9
J: TRBJ2-1
DNA: TGTGCCAGCAGCGAGTCGGCAGGGCACCACAATGAGCAGTTCTTC
CDR3: CASSESAGHHNEQFF

D: -
size: once
V: TRBV20-1
J: TRBJ2-1
DNA: TGCGGTGCTGTAGTGACCCTAGCGCTTGAGCACTTCTTC
CDR3: CGAVVTLALEHFF

D: TRBD2
size: -
V: TRBV7-2
J: TRBJ2-3
DNA: TGTGCCAGCACCTTGGGCCCGGGGGGGGCGGGGGCAGATACGCAGTATTTT
CDR3: CASTLGPGGAGADTQYF

D: TRBD2
size: -
V: TRBV29-1
J: TRBJ2-1
DNA: TGCAGCGTTGACGGGCTAGCGGGAGGCCGGGCCCAGGTTGAGCAGTTCTTC
CDR3: CSVDGLAGGRAQVEQFF

D: TRBD1
size: few
V: TRBV6-5
J: TRBJ1-2
DNA: TGTGCCAGCAGTTACGATGACAGGGGATGGGGCGGCTACACCTTC
CDR3: CASSYDDRGWGGYTF

D: TRBD1
size: -
V: TRBV7-2
J: TRBJ1-2
DNA: TGTGCCAGCAGACTTTACACAGGGGACGGCTACACCTTC
CDR3: CASRLYTGDGYTF

D: TRBD1
size: few
V: TRBV18
J: TRBJ1-2
DNA: TGTGCCAGCTCACCATCGCCGACAGGGGTTGGTGGCTACACCTTC
CDR3: CASSPSPTGVGGYTF

D: -
size: many
V: TRBV20-1
J: TRBJ2-7
DNA: TGCAGTGCTTGGAGGGAAGGTTCCTACGAGCAGTACTTC
CDR3: CSAWREGSYEQYF

D: -
size: few
V: TRBV7-2
J: TRBJ2-3
DNA: TGTGCCAGCAGCACCCGCACAGGGGAGGGCACAGATACGCAGTATTTT
CDR3: CASSTRTGEGTDTQYF

D: TRBD2
size: few
V: TRBV9
J: TRBJ2-3
DNA: TGTGCCAGCAGCGTCGGACTAGCGGGAGCGAGCACAGATACGCAGTATTTT
CDR3: CASSVGLAGASTDTQYF